The 26 T cell receptor beta chains below were found in one sample sequenced in a study of a mutant IDH1 vaccine in newly diagnosed glioma (dated by TCRdb to the early 2020s). Libraries came from the immunoSEQ multiplex PCR assay. TCRdb took over this immuneACCESS table, retaining in-frame rearrangements with V and J assigned. Such tables are incomplete; in checked studies, under half of the missing clones stem from an unresolved V gene, and the remainder is unexplained. The sample table shows about 40,000 clones, and approximately 91% are seen once. The ten top clones hold approximately 2.4% of the sample. Which antigens these TCRs recognize remains unknown. Per the publication, the time point label means: week 5, during vaccination. Each vaccine dose was 300 ug of a 20-mer mutant IDH1 peptide in Montanide, given subcutaneously with topical imiquimod. This specimen consisted of PBMCs, obtained from a glioma patient whose treatment included an IDH1 peptide vaccine. These receptors came from a man aged 45-60 years with glioma.

J is TRBJ1-5 and V is TRBV29-1, with D uncertain. The CDR3 spans 13 residues. The V gene lost 1 base and the J gene lost 3 bases, with 7 bases spanning the gap. Germline V gene lookup returns CDR1 SQVTM and CDR2 ANQGSEA. The CDR3 DNA sequence: TGCAGCGTTGAAGTGGGTCTCAATCAGCCCCAGCATTTT. It codes for CSVEVGLNQPQHF.

The J gene is TRBJ2-2, the V gene TRBV9; tentative D call: TRBD2 (5 bases). Germline CDR1 and CDR2: SGDLS and YYNGEE. This CDR3 contains 15 residues. V was clipped by 3 bases and J by 2 bases, with 11 bases between them. The CDR3 here is CASSAGMFNTGELFF. The CDR3 nucleotides read TGTGCCAGCAGCGCCGGGATGTTCAACACCGGGGAGCTGTTTTTT.

The chain joins TRBV30 to TRBJ2-1; D is perhaps TRBD2 (7 bases). The CDR3 covers 14 residues. Trimming pared 5 bases from V and 6 bases from J, leaving 17 bases between. CDR1 is GTSNPN, CDR2 SVGIG, per germline (reference sequence). The CDR3 DNA follows: TGTGCCTGGGGGGGCCAGGGAGGGGGCAATGAGCAGTTCTTC. Translated: CAWGGQGGGNEQFF. Filled out from reference TRBV30 and TRBJ2-1, the complete variable domain reads SQTIHQWPATLVQPVGSPLSLECTVEGTSNPNLYWYRQAAGRGLQLLFYSVGIGQISSEVPQNLSASRPQDRQFILSSKKLLLSDSGFYLCAWGGQGGGNEQFFGPGTRLTVL.

The V gene is TRBV28, the J gene TRBJ2-7; TRBD2 is a possible D gene (5 bases). V lost 6 bases and J lost 4, with 13 bases in between. CDR3 length: 13 amino acids. Germline V gene data show CDR1 as MDHEN and CDR2 as SYDVKM. The CDR3 DNA follows: TGTGCCAGCAGCCGTCGAGGGCGATACGAGCAGTACTTC. It translates to CASSRRGRYEQYF.

The chain recombines TRBV11-2 with TRBJ2-7; 7 positions match TRBD1. J lost 6 bases, V lost 5 bases, and 7 bases had no gene match. Looked up from germline, CDR1 is SGHAT and CDR2 is FQNNGV. The CDR3 runs to 13 residues. The CDR3 nucleotides read TGTGCCAGCAGCCGTGACAGGGACAGCGAGCAGTACTTC. Amino acid sequence: CASSRDRDSEQYF.

The V gene is TRBV7-2, the J gene TRBJ1-1; 7 bases map to TRBD1. The CDR3 length is 16 residues. Germline V CDR1 and CDR2: SGHTA, FQGNSA. V was pared by 5 bases and J by 1 base, with 10 bases of the junction left unmatched. In DNA, the CDR3 is TGTGCCAGCAGCCGGGACAGCAGCTCCTCGAACACTGAAGCTTTCTTT. Protein sequence: CASSRDSSSSNTEAFF. The full variable domain, completed using reference TRBV7-2 and TRBJ1-1, is GAGVSQSPSNKVTEKGKDVELRCDPISGHTALYWYRQSLGQGLEFLIYFQGNSAPDKSGLPSDRFSAERTGGSVSTLTIQRTQQEDSAVYLCASSRDSSSSNTEAFFGQGTRLTVV.

The genes are TRBV7-9 and TRBJ2-4; the D call may be TRBD1 or TRBD2 (5 bases each). This CDR3 is 18 amino acids long. With 2 bases removed from V and 1 base from J, the gap between germline ends came to 18 bases. From germline, CDR1 is SEHNR and CDR2 FQNEAQ (reference sequence). CDR3 bases: TGTGCCAGCAGCTTATGGGGGTATAACAACCTCGCCAAAAACATTCAGTACTTC. This encodes CASSLWGYNNLAKNIQYF.

The chain employs TRBV18 and TRBJ1-1; D is uncertain. Germline CDR1 KGHSH, CDR2 LQKENI. The CDR3 extends over 16 amino acids. V was shortened by 1 base and J by 1 base, with 13 bases between the two germline ends. The CDR3 loop reads CASSPQGLLGNTEAFF. The CDR3 DNA sequence: TGTGCCAGCTCACCACAGGGCTTGCTGGGGAACACTGAAGCTTTCTTT.

The J gene is TRBJ2-1, the V gene TRBV10-1, with 9 bases that match TRBD2. The junction had 7 bases not matched to a gene; V was cut back by 6 bases and J by 4 bases. From germline, CDR1 is WNHNN and CDR2 SYGVQD (reference sequence). The CDR3 runs to 15 residues. As DNA, the CDR3 is TGCGCCAGCAGGGGGCGACTAGCGGCTTACAATGAGCAGTTCTTC. Amino acid sequence: CASRGRLAAYNEQFF.

This chain connects TRBV5-5 to TRBJ2-3; 10 bases agree with TRBD1. The CDR3 runs 16 residues. J lost 5 bases, V lost 4 bases, and 10 bases had no gene match. Germline CDR1 and CDR2: SGHKS and YYEKEE (reference sequence). The CDR3: CASSASTGGALDTQYF. The CDR3, as DNA: TGTGCCAGCAGCGCTTCGACAGGGGGCGCGTTAGATACGCAGTATTTT. The complete variable domain, with remaining parts taken from reference TRBV5-5 and TRBJ2-3, reads DAGVTQSPTHLIKTRGQQVTLRCSPISGHKSVSWYQQVLGQGPQFIFQYYEKEERGRGNFPDRFSARQFPNYSSELNVNALLLGDSALYLCASSASTGGALDTQYFGPGTRLTVL.

This chain connects TRBV28 to TRBJ2-2, with TRBD2 matching over 8 bases. There are 15 residues in the CDR3. The J segment lost 7 bases and the V segment lost 3 bases, leaving 7 bases of the junction unmatched. CDR1 and CDR2 (germline): MDHEN, SYDVKM. CDR3 in DNA: TGTGCCAGCAGTTTGCCCCCGGGAGGGAACGGGGAGCTGTTTTTT. It yields the protein CASSLPPGGNGELFF.

The chain joins TRBV7-9 to TRBJ2-1; possibly TRBD1 for D (5 bases). Germline V gene lookup returns CDR1 SEHNR and CDR2 FQNEAQ (reference sequence). The CDR3 is 14 residues long. V was clipped by 5 bases and J by 1 base, with 9 bases between them. CDR3 DNA sequence: TGTGCCAGCAGCCCGACAGCGTCCTACAATGAGCAGTTCTTC. The encoded protein is CASSPTASYNEQFF.

The rearrangement uses TRBV19 and TRBJ2-2; D is possibly TRBD1 (5 bases). Germline CDR1 LNHDA, CDR2 SQIVND (reference sequence). V was shortened by 6 bases and J by 2 bases, with 10 bases between the two germline ends. The CDR3 consists of 14 residues. CDR3 nucleotides: TGTGCCAGTAGAAGACAGCTTAACACCGGGGAGCTGTTTTTT. Its protein product is CASRRQLNTGELFF.

The sample holds a few counts of this clone. The chain couples TRBV6-6 to TRBJ1-1; possible D gene TRBD1, 5 bases. V was cut by 6 bases and J by 0 bases, with 11 bases left in between. Germline V gives CDR1 MNHNY, CDR2 SVGAGI (reference sequence). The CDR3 has 14 residues. The CDR3 sequence is CASSQRGVNTEAFF. For the CDR3, the DNA is TGTGCCAGCAGCCAGAGGGGCGTGAACACTGAAGCTTTCTTT.

CDR3 amino acids: CASSLRPDSLYGYTF. As DNA, the CDR3 is TGTGCCAGCAGCTTAAGACCCGACAGCTTATATGGCTACACCTTC. The chain links TRBV7-2 to TRBJ1-2, with D tentatively TRBD1 (5 bases). The CDR3 is 15 residues long. CDR1 and CDR2 (germline): SGHTA, FQGNSA. Trimming took off 2 bases at V and 5 bases at J, with 15 bases between the two ends.

The chain is built from TRBV6-5 and TRBJ1-2; the D is unclear. Trimming removed 4 bases at V and 2 bases at J, with 8 bases between. This CDR3 is 13 amino acids long. Per the germline V gene, CDR1 is MNHEY and CDR2 is SVGAGI. As DNA, the CDR3 is TGTGCCAGCAGTTTGGCCTTAAACTATGGCTACACCTTC. Translation gives CASSLALNYGYTF.

The rearrangement joins TRBV19 to TRBJ1-1; D unclear. V was cut by 4 bases and J by 0 bases, with 12 bases left in between. There are 15 residues in the CDR3. Germline-derived CDR1 and CDR2 are LNHDA and SQIVND (reference sequence). The CDR3 DNA reads as TGTGCCAGTAGTACGTCCCCTACTCTGAACACTGAAGCTTTCTTT. Amino acids: CASSTSPTLNTEAFF.

The CDR3 region is CSVRRGNEKLFF. The CDR3 DNA is TGCAGCGTGAGAAGGGGGAATGAAAAACTGTTTTTT. V and J are TRBV29-1 and TRBJ1-4; D is perhaps TRBD1 (6 bases). V dropped 6 bases and J dropped 5 bases, with 10 bases sitting between them. CDR1 and CDR2 (germline): SQVTM, ANQGSEA. The CDR3 totals 12 residues.

The CDR3: CASSQGRTGWLTTNEKLFF. In DNA form, the CDR3 reads TGTGCCAGCAGCCAAGGTCGGACAGGGTGGTTAACAACTAATGAAAAACTGTTTTTT. The chain has TRBV4-2 and TRBJ1-4; TRBD1 agrees at 8 bases. The trim removed 1 base at V and 0 bases at J, leaving 10 bases unmatched. The CDR3 is 19 residues long. Germline V gene sequence: CDR1 LGHNA, CDR2 YNFKEQ.

The chain employs TRBV5-4 and TRBJ1-1; TRBD1 aligns across 7 bases. V lost 8 bases, J lost 4 bases, and 2 bases stayed unmatched. Germline CDR1 reads SGHNT; CDR2 reads YYREEE (reference sequence). This CDR3 spans 11 amino acids. The CDR3 sequence: CASWTGTEAFF. CDR3 nucleotide sequence: TGTGCCAGTTGGACAGGCACTGAAGCTTTCTTT.

The V call is TRBV10-3, the J call TRBJ2-5; TRBD1 agrees at 7 bases. Germline loops: CDR1 ENHRY, CDR2 SYGVKD. CDR3 size: 14 residues. V lost 6 bases to trimming and J lost 2 bases; unmatched junction nucleotides: 6. The CDR3 sequence: CAISPGTAQETQYF. The CDR3 bases are TGTGCCATCAGCCCCGGGACAGCGCAAGAGACCCAGTACTTC.

The chain joins TRBV7-9 to TRBJ1-4; a possible D gene is TRBD1 (5 bases). The CDR3 has 17 residues. Germline CDR1 reads SEHNR; CDR2 reads FQNEAQ (reference sequence). Deletions cut 4 bases from V and 0 bases from J, with 15 bases between. CDR3 DNA sequence: TGTGCCAGCAGCTGGGGCCCCTACAGAACAACTAATGAAAAACTGTTTTTT. Translated: CASSWGPYRTTNEKLFF.

The rearrangement joins TRBV9 to TRBJ2-7; D tentatively reads TRBD1 or TRBD2 (5 bases each). V dropped 0 bases and J dropped 2 bases, with 12 bases sitting between them. Looked up from germline, CDR1 is SGDLS and CDR2 is YYNGEE. This CDR3 has 15 amino acids. The CDR3 sequence is CASSVGNRRPYEQYF. Here the CDR3 DNA reads TGTGCCAGCAGCGTAGGGAACAGGAGGCCCTACGAGCAGTACTTC.

The chain combines TRBV19 with TRBJ2-2; tentatively, D is TRBD2 (5 bases). Deletions cut 1 base from V and 6 bases from J, with 9 bases between. There are 14 residues in the CDR3. In germline, CDR1 is LNHDA, CDR2 SQIVND (reference sequence). CDR3 sequence (DNA): TGTGCCAGTAGTATAGCTGGAGGCGCCGGGGAGCTGTTTTTT. Amino acid sequence: CASSIAGGAGELFF.

The chain carries TRBV28 and TRBJ2-5, with D perhaps TRBD1 (6 bases). The germline gives CDR1 MDHEN, CDR2 SYDVKM. The CDR3 extends over 15 amino acids. V lost 6 bases, J lost 8 bases, and 22 bases lay in between. In DNA form, the CDR3 reads TGTGCCAGCAGCCTTCTGGACAGTCCGTCGGGAACCCAGTACTTC. Residues: CASSLLDSPSGTQYF.

On this clone itself: Because it lacks the conserved phenylalanine or tryptophan at the end, this CDR3 is likely a read error. No DNA is shown, since the ends of the CDR3 on it are uncertain; the CDR3 is the one TCRdb lists. The chain couples TRBV6-1 to TRBJ1-2; no check of the table's D call, TRBD1, against the DNA was made. Including both end residues, the CDR3 is 11 amino acids long. The germline V gene has CDR1 MNHNS and CDR2 SASEGT. CDR3 residues: CASSADRRRAY.